This TCR beta chain was identified in a study of cytomegalovirus exposure and HLA in healthy donors. General study results and limits: Highly shared variants forming one cluster were likely a sequencing artifact. Later genetic work tied a missense DCLRE1C variant to beta-chain V and J trimming.

The study ran its PCR with 60 Vbeta and 13 Jbeta primers. The repertoire was sequenced with immunoSEQ multiplex PCR; TCRdb's copy has only in-frame clones and lacks some. The sample records 90,000 to 150,000 clones, 65% to 90% being singletons. The CDR3 is made up of 15 amino acids. Trimming cost V 3 bases and J 1 base, with 13 bases left between them. CDR1 SGHRS and CDR2 YFSETQ come from the germline V gene. In regard to this clone: Its antigen is unknown.

Sample: PBMCs. The clonotype was recovered from a woman between 40 and 50 years old in good health and CMV-seronegative. The chain is built from TRBV5-1 and TRBJ1-2; D gene uncertain. The CDR3 DNA sequence: TGCGCCAGCAGCTGGAATCCGGGATTTAACTATGGCTACACCTTC. This translates into CASSWNPGFNYGYTF.